A selection of T cell receptor beta chains follows, all from one sample in a study of blood T cell repertoires in COVID-19. Profiled with immunoSEQ multiplex PCR; TCRdb holds only in-frame clones, not every one. The table has about 300,000 clones, roughly 88% seen once; the top ten hold 2.2%. The sequencing sample was made of PBMCs or T cells enriched from blood (not recorded which). The receptors come from a man aged 30-40 years who had recovered from COVID-19. The CDR3 runs from the conserved cysteine through the conserved F or W. The D gene is left open where the match is weak. Size is omitted from some rows. Given values are once, few, many or a class for expanded clones.

>TRBJ1-4|-|TRBD1|TRBV18
CASSPQNPGQAVKNEKLFF
TGTGCCAGCTCACCTCAGAATCCGGGACAGGCCGTAAAAAATGAAAAACTGTTTTTT
>TRBJ1-1|-|-|TRBV18
CASSPGGLGGEGAFF
TGTGCCAGCTCACCAGGAGGGCTGGGGGGAGAGGGAGCTTTCTTT
>TRBJ2-7|few|TRBD1|TRBV24-1
CATSPSGTGGYEQYF
TGTGCCACCAGCCCCTCCGGGACAGGGGGCTACGAGCAGTACTTC
>TRBJ2-1|-|TRBD2|TRBV28
CASSLPTSGGLLYNEQFF
TGTGCCAGCAGTCTCCCGACTAGCGGGGGACTCTTATACAATGAGCAGTTCTTC
>TRBJ2-7|-|TRBD1|TRBV4-1
CASENRQGSREQYF
TGCGCCAGCGAGAATCGACAGGGTTCGCGCGAGCAGTACTTC
>TRBJ2-7|-|-|TRBV4-2
CASSRPDRYEQYF
TGTGCCAGCAGCCGCCCCGATCGGTACGAGCAGTACTTC
>TRBJ1-1|-|-|TRBV19
CASSFVQRGGLEAFF
TGTGCCAGTAGTTTCGTCCAACGGGGGGGCCTAGAAGCTTTCTTT
>TRBJ2-7|-|-|TRBV12-3/TRBV12-4
CASSLTPPYEQYF
TGTGCCAGCAGTTTAACACCCCCCTACGAGCAGTACTTC
>TRBJ2-5|once|TRBD2|TRBV10-1
CASSPAGGQETQYF
TGCGCCAGCAGTCCAGCGGGGGGGCAAGAGACCCAGTACTTC
>TRBJ1-3|-|-|TRBV4-2
CASSQDRDNTIYF
TGTGCCAGCAGCCAAGACAGGGATAACACCATATATTTT
>TRBJ2-3|-|-|TRBV11-2
CASSFTHSRVTQYF
TGTGCCAGCAGCTTCACCCATTCTAGAGTTACGCAGTATTTT
>TRBJ2-2|-|-|TRBV5-1
CASSPDRTAGELFF
TGCGCCAGCAGCCCGGACCGGACAGCCGGGGAGCTGTTTTTT
>TRBJ1-5|-|TRBD1|TRBV19
CASKARGLSQPQHF
TGTGCCAGTAAGGCCAGGGGGCTGAGTCAGCCCCAGCATTTT
>TRBJ2-6|-|-|TRBV24-1
CATSDPLGQGGSGANVLTF
TGTGCCACCAGTGACCCCCTGGGGCAGGGAGGATCTGGGGCCAACGTCCTGACTTTC
>TRBJ1-1|once|TRBD1|TRBV6-2/TRBV6-3
CASSYSRGQGNTEAFF
TGTGCCAGCAGTTACTCGAGGGGACAGGGGAACACTGAAGCTTTCTTT
>TRBJ1-4|-|-|TRBV6-5
CASSYSGAANEKLFF
TGTGCCAGCAGTTACTCAGGGGCGGCAAATGAAAAACTGTTTTTT
>TRBJ1-1|once|-|TRBV7-9
CASSKGIGGEHTEAFF
TGTGCCAGCAGCAAAGGTATCGGGGGGGAACACACTGAAGCTTTCTTT
>TRBJ2-5|-|-|TRBV7-2
CASSLRGLGLETQYF
TGTGCCAGCAGCTTACGAGGACTGGGCCTGGAGACCCAGTACTTC
>TRBJ2-2|once|TRBD2|TRBV7-3
CASSLTGTSDTGELFF
TGTGCCAGCAGCTTAACCGGGACTAGCGACACCGGGGAGCTGTTTTTT
>TRBJ2-7|-|TRBD2|TRBV2
CASSEAPGLAGEQYF
TGTGCCAGCAGTGAAGCTCCCGGACTAGCGGGGGAGCAGTACTTC
>TRBJ2-7|-|TRBD1|TRBV27
CASSAPGQGRFEQYF
TGTGCCAGCAGTGCCCCGGGACAGGGGCGGTTCGAGCAGTACTTC
>TRBJ2-7|-|-|TRBV19
CASSIDGAVSSYEQYF
TGTGCCAGTAGTATAGATGGGGCGGTAAGCTCCTACGAGCAGTACTTC
>TRBJ2-3|-|-|TRBV19
CASSSADTQYF
TGTGCCAGTAGCTCGGCAGATACGCAGTATTTT
>TRBJ1-1|-|-|TRBV6-5
CASSYFPRLSNTEAFF
TGTGCCAGCAGTTATTTCCCTAGACTTAGCAACACTGAAGCTTTCTTT
>TRBJ2-1|-|TRBD1|TRBV11-2
CASSSGQGAGGEQFF
TGTGCCAGCAGCTCCGGACAGGGGGCCGGCGGTGAGCAGTTCTTC
>TRBJ1-1|once|-|TRBV20-1
CSASRGRLNTEAFF
TGCAGTGCTAGTAGAGGTCGACTGAACACTGAAGCTTTCTTT
>TRBJ2-5|-|-|TRBV30
CAWKEGGETQYF
TGTGCCTGGAAAGAGGGTGGAGAGACCCAGTACTTC
>TRBJ2-7|few|TRBD1|TRBV14
CASSQSPGQGTYEQYF
TGTGCCAGCAGCCAGTCACCGGGACAGGGGACGTACGAGCAGTACTTC
>TRBJ1-4|few|-|TRBV18
CASSPQGTTNEKLFF
TGTGCCAGCTCACCTCAGGGAACAACTAATGAAAAACTGTTTTTT
>TRBJ1-1|-|TRBD1|TRBV27
CASSPETGVNTEAFF
TGTGCCAGCAGTCCGGAGACAGGGGTGAACACTGAAGCTTTCTTT
>TRBJ1-3|-|-|TRBV5-1
CASSLEDSGNTIYF
TGCGCCAGCAGCTTGGAGGATTCGGGGAACACCATATATTTT
>TRBJ2-5|-|TRBD1|TRBV12-5
CASGGTGEVETQYF
TGTGCTAGTGGGGGGACAGGGGAGGTGGAGACCCAGTACTTC
>TRBJ1-6|-|-|TRBV6-1
CASSDQGSSSPLHF
TGTGCCAGCAGTGATCAGGGGAGCAGTTCACCCCTCCACTTT
>TRBJ2-3|-|-|TRBV2
CASTPQGDTQYF
TGTGCCAGCACCCCGCAGGGGGATACGCAGTATTTT
>TRBJ1-5|-|-|TRBV10-3
CATQGGARSQPQHF
TGTGCCACCCAAGGGGGGGCGCGAAGCCAGCCCCAGCATTTT
>TRBJ1-2|-|-|TRBV15
CATSRDLRVGGYTF
TGTGCCACCAGCAGAGATCTACGGGTGGGTGGCTACACCTTC
>TRBJ1-1|-|TRBD1|TRBV27
CASSSGTGGPGYEAFF
TGTGCCAGCAGCTCAGGGACAGGGGGACCCGGGTATGAAGCTTTCTTT
>TRBJ1-1|-|TRBD1|TRBV12-3/TRBV12-4
CASRTDRALAFF
TGTGCCAGCAGGACAGACAGGGCTCTGGCTTTCTTT
>TRBJ2-7|-|-|TRBV9
CASSLTPTDSQGEQYF
TGTGCCAGCAGCCTCACTCCAACGGACAGCCAAGGCGAGCAGTACTTC
>TRBJ1-1|once|TRBD1|TRBV29-1
CSVTTGTRNTEAFF
TGCAGCGTTACGACAGGGACCAGGAACACTGAAGCTTTCTTT
>TRBJ1-6|-|-|TRBV6-6
CASSPTGSHSPLHF
TGTGCCAGCAGCCCTACAGGGAGTCATTCACCCCTCCACTTT
>TRBJ2-3|few|-|TRBV5-6
CASSPRGGGPDTQYF
TGTGCCAGCAGCCCACGAGGGGGGGGGCCGGATACGCAGTATTTT
>TRBJ2-7|-|-|TRBV11-2
CASSPGTLHEQYF
TGTGCCAGCAGCCCGGGGACACTCCACGAGCAGTACTTC
>TRBJ1-2|-|TRBD1|TRBV9
CASSAGQTVYGYTF
TGTGCCAGCAGCGCGGGACAGACAGTCTATGGCTACACCTTC
>TRBJ1-1|-|-|TRBV20-1
CSASEDTYTEAFF
TGCAGTGCTAGTGAGGACACTTACACTGAAGCTTTCTTT
>TRBJ1-2|-|-|TRBV12-3/TRBV12-4
CASSPGRYGYTF
TGTGCCAGCAGTCCCGGGAGGTATGGCTACACCTTC
>TRBJ2-7|-|TRBD1|TRBV6-5
CASTRTGGYEQYF
TGTGCCAGCACAAGGACAGGGGGCTACGAGCAGTACTTC
>TRBJ1-5|-|-|TRBV6-5
CASSYSPGQPQHF
TGTGCCAGCAGTTACTCTCCGGGACAGCCCCAGCATTTT
>TRBJ1-2|few|-|TRBV6-5
CASKTRGSYGYTF
TGTGCCAGCAAGACCAGGGGAAGTTATGGCTACACCTTC
>TRBJ1-6|few|TRBD1|TRBV19
CASRDPIRKDRVNSPLHF
TGTGCCAGTCGCGACCCAATTCGTAAAGACAGGGTAAACTCACCCCTCCACTTT
>TRBJ2-2|-|TRBD1|TRBV25-1
CASSEFRTGNTGELFF
TGTGCCAGCAGTGAATTTAGGACAGGGAACACCGGGGAGCTGTTTTTT